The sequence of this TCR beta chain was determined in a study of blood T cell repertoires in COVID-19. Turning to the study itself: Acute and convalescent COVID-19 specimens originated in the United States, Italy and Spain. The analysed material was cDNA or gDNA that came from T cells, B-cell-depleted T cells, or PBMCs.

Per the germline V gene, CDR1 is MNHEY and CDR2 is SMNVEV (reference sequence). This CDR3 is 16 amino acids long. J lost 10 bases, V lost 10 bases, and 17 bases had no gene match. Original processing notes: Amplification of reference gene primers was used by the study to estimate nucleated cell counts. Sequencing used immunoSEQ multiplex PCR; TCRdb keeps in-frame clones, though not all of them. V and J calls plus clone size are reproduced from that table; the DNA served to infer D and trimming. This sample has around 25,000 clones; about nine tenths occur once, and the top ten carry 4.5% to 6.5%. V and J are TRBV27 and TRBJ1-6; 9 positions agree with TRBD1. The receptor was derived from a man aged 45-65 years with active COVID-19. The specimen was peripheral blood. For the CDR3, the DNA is TGTGCCACTCGAGGAAACCGGGACAGGGCGAACTCACCCCTCCACTTT. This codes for CATRGNRDRANSPLHF.